These 26 T cell receptor beta chains share one sample of origin, sequenced in a study of OX40 agonist ivuxolimab in advanced cancers. The method was immunoSEQ multiplex PCR; TCRdb's version includes in-frame clones alone and lacks a portion of them. In the table there are fewer than 25,000 clones, about 74% of which are singletons. The sequences come from CD4+ or CD8+ T cells sorted from blood, collected in a trial of the OX40 agonist ivuxolimab. These receptors originate from an adult with an advanced solid tumor such as melanoma, head and neck, liver or kidney cancer.

The chain joins TRBV7-9 to TRBJ2-1; 10 nucleotides match TRBD2. Trimming at V came to 1 base and at J to 5 bases, leaving 5 bases not matched to a gene. The V gene's germline CDR1 is SEHNR and CDR2 FQNEAQ (reference sequence). The length of the CDR3 is 16 residues. In DNA form, the CDR3 reads TGTGCCAGCAGCTTAGAGTCCAGCGGGGGGGACAATGAGCAGTTCTTC. Translating gives CASSLESSGGDNEQFF.

This chain joins TRBV7-9 and TRBJ2-5; 11 bases agree with TRBD2. CDR3 length: 18 amino acids. Looked up from germline, CDR1 is SEHNR and CDR2 is FQNEAQ (reference sequence). Trimming cost V 2 bases and J 2 bases; bases outside gene matches: 10. CDR3 amino acids: CASSLSVLTSGAQETQYF. CDR3 nucleotides: TGTGCCAGCAGCTTAAGCGTTTTGACTAGCGGGGCACAAGAGACCCAGTACTTC.

The chain couples TRBV4-3 to TRBJ1-1, with 7 bases that match TRBD1. Trimming took 0 bases from V and 1 from J; bases not matched to a gene: 2. The germline V gene has CDR1 LGHNA and CDR2 YSLEER. The CDR3 covers 15 residues. The DNA for the CDR3 is TGCGCCAGCAGCCAAGATAAGGGGGCGAACACTGAAGCTTTCTTT. Protein sequence: CASSQDKGANTEAFF.

This chain's CDR3 is CASSRAEGYEQYF. CDR3 nucleotide sequence: TGCGCCAGCAGCCGTGCCGAGGGGTACGAGCAGTACTTC. This chain connects TRBV4-1 to TRBJ2-7; D possibly matches TRBD1 or TRBD2 (5 bases each). CDR1 is MGHRA, CDR2 YSYEKL, per germline. V was shortened by 4 bases and J by 4 bases, with 11 bases between the two germline ends. The CDR3 extends over 13 amino acids.

The gene calls are TRBV27 and TRBJ2-7; TRBD1 is a possible D gene (6 bases). Germline assignment: CDR1 MNHEY and CDR2 SMNVEV (reference sequence). Trimming stripped 3 bases from V and 5 bases from J, with 11 bases between. The CDR3 loop spans 13 amino acids. The CDR3 region has the DNA TGTGCCAGCAGTTTGGGGGCAGCGGACGAGCAGTACTTC. Amino acid sequence: CASSLGAADEQYF.

The chain uses TRBV28 and TRBJ1-1; no definite D call. The germline V gene encodes CDR1 MDHEN and CDR2 SYDVKM. This CDR3 is built from 13 residues. Trimming took off 5 bases at V and 0 bases at J, with 7 bases between the two ends. The CDR3 is CASSIGLNTEAFF. The CDR3 DNA follows: TGTGCCAGCAGTATCGGTTTGAACACTGAAGCTTTCTTT.

This chain uses TRBV4-1 with TRBJ1-4; maybe TRBD1 (6 bases). The germline CDR1 and CDR2 sequences are MGHRA and YSYEKL. The CDR3 totals 15 residues. V was clipped by 3 bases and J by 8 bases, with 16 bases between them. The CDR3 DNA reads TGCGCCAGCAGCCATATCACAGGGACCGCGGAAAAACTGTTTTTT. Amino acid sequence: CASSHITGTAEKLFF.

The chain employs TRBV9 and TRBJ1-2; no definite D call. CDR1 SGDLS and CDR2 YYNGEE come from the germline V gene. V was shortened by 3 bases and J by 8 bases, with 5 bases between the two germline ends. The CDR3 runs 10 residues. This CDR3 is CASSGTGYTF. CDR3 in DNA: TGTGCCAGCAGCGGGACCGGCTACACCTTC.

The chain employs TRBV29-1 and TRBJ2-1; 9 nucleotides line up with TRBD2. CDR1 is SQVTM, CDR2 ANQGSEA, per germline. Unmatched junction bases numbered 13, after V lost 0 bases and J lost 4 bases. The CDR3 covers 18 residues. The DNA for the CDR3 is TGCAGCGTTGAAGATTCGGCAGTAGCGGGGGCCACGTACAATGAGCAGTTCTTC. This codes for CSVEDSAVAGATYNEQFF.

In this sample, this clone turned up a few times. This chain joins TRBV5-6 and TRBJ2-1; TRBD1 aligns across 7 bases. Germline V gene lookup returns CDR1 SGHDT and CDR2 YYEEEE. V was pared by 4 bases and J by 4 bases, with 2 bases of the junction left unmatched. This CDR3 comprises 13 residues. The CDR3 DNA follows: TGTGCCAGCAGCCCGGGACAGTACAATGAGCAGTTCTTC. Translated, it gives CASSPGQYNEQFF. Based on the CDR3 plus reference TRBV5-6 and TRBJ2-1, the full variable domain is DAGVTQSPTHLIKTRGQQVTLRCSPKSGHDTVSWYQQALGQGPQFIFQYYEEEERQRGNFPDRFSGHQFPNYSSELNVNALLLGDSALYLCASSPGQYNEQFFGPGTRLTVL.

The V and J genes are TRBV4-3 and TRBJ2-7, with D unresolved. V lost 0 bases, J lost 2 bases, and 11 bases lay in between. Germline values: CDR1 LGHNA, CDR2 YSLEER. The CDR3 has 15 residues. CDR3 amino acids: CASSQEPSFAYEQYF. The CDR3 DNA sequence: TGCGCCAGCAGCCAAGAACCCAGTTTCGCCTACGAGCAGTACTTC.

V gene TRBV6-6 combines with J gene TRBJ2-1; possible D gene TRBD1, 6 bases. The CDR3 covers 13 residues. CDR1 MNHNY and CDR2 SVGAGI come from the germline V gene (reference sequence). V was pared by 2 bases and J by 8 bases, with 10 bases between. The CDR3 nucleotides are TGTGCCAGCAGTTACCTTGGGACATATGAGCAGTTCTTC. It encodes CASSYLGTYEQFF.

The rearrangement joins TRBV5-6 to TRBJ2-7; D gene unclear. CDR1 is SGHDT, CDR2 YYEEEE, per germline. This CDR3 has 13 amino acids. V was clipped by 1 base and J by 7 bases, with 12 bases between them. Here the CDR3 reads CASSLTASGEQYF. The CDR3 DNA sequence: TGTGCCAGCAGCTTGACGGCCTCGGGTGAGCAGTACTTC.

The rearrangement joins TRBV4-1 to TRBJ1-4; 7 bases are a match to TRBD1. After removal of 0 bases from V and 3 bases from J, the junction contained 4 bases not matched to a gene. The CDR3 runs to 16 residues. Germline assignment: CDR1 MGHRA and CDR2 YSYEKL. CDR3 DNA: TGCGCCAGCAGCCAAGACCCGGGACAGTCTAATGAAAAACTGTTTTTT. This translates into CASSQDPGQSNEKLFF.

This rearrangement joins TRBV7-3 to TRBJ2-7; 10 bases are a match to TRBD2. The junction had 9 bases not matched to a gene; V was cut back by 5 bases and J by 2 bases. This CDR3 comprises 16 residues. Per germline, CDR1 SGHTA and CDR2 FQGTGA. CDR3 in amino acids: CASSLPGTSATYEQYF. The CDR3 DNA reads as TGTGCCAGCAGCCTACCCGGGACTAGCGCAACCTACGAGCAGTACTTC.

The chain uses TRBV5-1 and TRBJ2-7, with D possibly TRBD1 on 6 matching bases. The germline V and J ends were trimmed by 5 bases and 3 bases, with 12 bases remaining between them. Germline V lookup: CDR1 SGHRS, CDR2 YFSETQ. CDR3 length: 13 residues. The CDR3 nucleotides are TGCGCCAGCAGGGGCACAGGGAGCTACGAGCAGTACTTC. Its translation: CASRGTGSYEQYF.

The chain combines TRBV2 with TRBJ2-7; possible D gene TRBD1, 6 bases. The CDR3 extends over 13 amino acids. Deletions cut 8 bases from V and 4 bases from J, with 15 bases between. CDR1 and CDR2 (germline): SNHLY, FYNNEI. The CDR3 sequence is CASLPGEEYEQYF. CDR3 sequence (DNA): TGTGCCAGCTTGCCAGGGGAAGAATACGAGCAGTACTTC.

The chain carries TRBV7-8 and TRBJ2-7; a possible D gene is TRBD2 (6 bases). The CDR3 covers 15 residues. Per the germline V gene, CDR1 is SGHVS and CDR2 is FQNEAQ. Trimming took 5 bases from V and 5 from J, leaving 19 bases between them. The CDR3 DNA sequence: TGTGCCAGCAGCCCCCTCGGGGGTAGGGGAAACGAGCAGTACTTC. Translation gives CASSPLGGRGNEQYF.

This sequence joins TRBV5-1 and TRBJ2-1; possible D gene TRBD1, 5 bases. Germline V CDR1 and CDR2: SGHRS, YFSETQ. Trimming took off 0 bases at V and 4 bases at J, with 17 bases between the two ends. The length of the CDR3 is 17 residues. The CDR3 sequence: CASSLGTSRMLYNEQFF. The CDR3, as DNA: TGCGCCAGCAGCTTGGGGACATCCCGTATGCTTTACAATGAGCAGTTCTTC.

This rearrangement joins TRBV6-1 to TRBJ1-1; tentative D call: TRBD1 (5 bases). Germline values: CDR1 MNHNS, CDR2 SASEGT. With 3 bases removed from V and 1 base from J, the gap between germline ends came to 15 bases. CDR3 size: 16 residues. The CDR3 is CASSDPLIDRNTEAFF. The CDR3 region has the DNA TGTGCCAGCAGTGACCCCCTAATTGACAGGAACACTGAAGCTTTCTTT.

This clone appeared a few times. The chain combines TRBV7-3 with TRBJ2-1, with TRBD1 as a possible D gene (6 bases). The CDR3 is made up of 15 amino acids. Germline loops: CDR1 SGHTA, CDR2 FQGTGA. With 5 bases removed from V and 1 base from J, the gap between germline ends came to 12 bases. This chain's CDR3 is CASSPVGGSYNEQFF. The CDR3 region has the DNA TGTGCCAGCAGCCCGGTAGGGGGATCCTACAATGAGCAGTTCTTC.

The chain employs TRBV13 and TRBJ2-7; D uncertain. V shed 0 bases and J shed 2 bases, with 11 bases lying between them. Germline V gene sequence: CDR1 PRHDT, CDR2 FYEKMQ (reference sequence). This CDR3 spans 15 amino acids. CDR3 nucleotide sequence: TGTGCCAGCAGCTTAGGCGGACCCTCGACCTACGAGCAGTACTTC. Translating gives CASSLGGPSTYEQYF.

The rearrangement links TRBV10-3 to TRBJ2-1, with 10 bases that match TRBD1. This CDR3 is 17 amino acids long. Germline V gene lookup returns CDR1 ENHRY and CDR2 SYGVKD. The junction had 13 bases not matched to a gene; V was cut back by 4 bases and J by 7 bases. For the CDR3, the DNA is TGTGCCATCAGTGCTCTTCGGACAGGGGGTGTTGTAAATGAGCAGTTCTTC. Protein product: CAISALRTGGVVNEQFF.

The chain combines TRBV5-6 with TRBJ2-7; D is unclear. Trimming pared 2 bases from V and 1 base from J, leaving 4 bases between. This CDR3 region has 12 residues. The germline CDR1 and CDR2 sequences are SGHDT and YYEEEE. The chain's CDR3 is CASSFGSYEQYF. The CDR3 DNA is TGTGCCAGCAGCTTCGGGTCCTACGAGCAGTACTTC.

V usage is TRBV6-5 and J usage is TRBJ1-1; 7 bases match TRBD1. Trimming removed 1 base from V and 5 bases from J; junction bases left unmatched: 4. CDR1 MNHEY and CDR2 SVGAGI come from the germline V gene. The CDR3 runs 14 residues. The CDR3 loop is CASSYFGTETEAFF. CDR3 DNA: TGTGCCAGCAGTTACTTTGGGACAGAGACTGAAGCTTTCTTT.

The rearrangement links TRBV6-1 to TRBJ1-2, with D tentatively TRBD1 (6 bases). Trimming stripped 5 bases from V and 0 bases from J, with 10 bases between. Germline CDR1 is MNHNS and CDR2 is SASEGT. The CDR3 length is 14 residues. Here the CDR3 DNA reads TGTGCCAGCAGTTCTGGACAGACTAACTATGGCTACACCTTC. Translated: CASSSGQTNYGYTF.